This T cell receptor (beta chain) is from a study of blood T cell repertoires in COVID-19. Study in general: The origin of the acute and convalescent COVID-19 samples was the United States, Italy and Spain. PBMCs, B-cell-depleted T cells, or T cells provided the cDNA or gDNA that made up the material.

V was clipped by 8 bases and J by 1 base, with 12 bases between them. Germline loops: CDR1 MNHEY, CDR2 SVGAGI. CDR3 length: 13 amino acids. As originally analysed: Reference gene primer amplification gave nucleated cell count estimates. Using immunoSEQ multiplex PCR, the repertoire was profiled, and TCRdb retains in-frame clones only, with some absent. The D gene and trimming were derived from the DNA, and the V and J assignments and clone size from that table. This sample has about 140,000 clones, with about 86% found just once. A few counts support this clone. The clonotype comes from a woman in her sixties with acute or convalescent COVID-19. Sequencing was carried out using peripheral blood. The chain employs TRBV6-5 and TRBJ2-7, with D maybe TRBD1 (5 bases). The CDR3 nucleotides read TGTGCCAGCGGGAAGGGGCGGTCCTACGAGCAGTACTTC. Translated: CASGKGRSYEQYF.